A selection of T cell receptor beta chains follows, all from one sample in a study of cytomegalovirus exposure and HLA in healthy donors. Assay used: immunoSEQ multiplex PCR; TCRdb lists only in-frame clones, some missing. This repertoire shows around 53,000 clones, about 84% found once; its top ten account for around 1.6%. The sample consisted of PBMCs. The receptors here all came from a man aged 30 to 39 in good health and CMV-seronegative. The CDR3 runs from the conserved cysteine through the conserved F or W. The order of the fields is clone size, J gene, V gene, D gene, CDR3 DNA, CDR3 protein. A D gene is named only where the DNA matches it firmly. Only part of the rows carry a size: once, few, many, or a class if the clone is expanded.

NA | TRBJ2-7 | TRBV15 | TRBD2 | TGTGCCACCAGCCCCCCCCTGGGAGCGGGAGCATCCCCGGGGGAGCAGTACTTC | CATSPPLGAGASPGEQYF
NA | TRBJ1-3 | TRBV27 | NA | TGTGCCAGCAGTTTAGGTGGGGGCTACTCTGGAAACACCATATATTTT | CASSLGGGYSGNTIYF
NA | TRBJ2-1 | TRBV4-1 | NA | TGCGCCAGCAGCCAAGATCGCTTCCGGAATGAGCAGTTCTTC | CASSQDRFRNEQFF
few | TRBJ2-1 | TRBV27 | TRBD2 | TGTGCCAGCGGGACTAGCGGGACCGCGCAGTTCTTC | CASGTSGTAQFF
NA | TRBJ1-1 | TRBV30 | TRBD1 | TGTGCCTGGTTAAGTAAGAACAGGGGCACTGAAGCTTTCTTT | CAWLSKNRGTEAFF
few | TRBJ2-1 | TRBV4-2 | TRBD1 | TGTGCCAGCAGACCGGGACAGGGACGCAATGAGCAGTTCTTC | CASRPGQGRNEQFF
NA | TRBJ1-1 | TRBV28 | TRBD1 | TGTGCCAGCACCCTCCCCGGGACAGCGAACACTGAAGCTTTCTTT | CASTLPGTANTEAFF
few | TRBJ1-2 | TRBV6-6 | NA | TGTGCCAGCAGTTACCAGGGGCTTGACTATGGCTACACCTTC | CASSYQGLDYGYTF
NA | TRBJ2-1 | TRBV4-2 | TRBD2 | TGTGCCAGCAGCCAAGATCAGCGACTAGCGGGAAGAAGTGAGCAGTTCTTC | CASSQDQRLAGRSEQFF
NA | TRBJ2-1 | TRBV6-6 | NA | TGTGCCAGCAGTCCCCGACAGGCCCCCTCCTACAATGAGCAGTTCTTC | CASSPRQAPSYNEQFF
NA | TRBJ1-5 | TRBV7-8 | NA | TGTGCCAGCAGCCAGACATGGGGGAGGCATCAGCCCCAGCATTTT | CASSQTWGRHQPQHF
NA | TRBJ2-7 | TRBV30 | TRBD1 | TGTGCCTGGAAATTCAGGGGGCAGGTTGACTACGAGCAGTACTTC | CAWKFRGQVDYEQYF
NA | TRBJ1-5 | TRBV18 | TRBD1 | TGTGCCAGCTCCCTCGGACAGGTTAGCAATCAGCCCCAGCATTTT | CASSLGQVSNQPQHF
NA | TRBJ2-7 | TRBV5-1 | NA | TGCGCCAGCAGCTTGGCGCCAGGGGACTACGAGCAGTACTTC | CASSLAPGDYEQYF
NA | TRBJ2-3 | TRBV7-2 | NA | TGTGCCAGCGGGGGGATGTACACAGATACGCAGTATTTT | CASGGMYTDTQYF
NA | TRBJ2-3 | TRBV2 | NA | TGTGCCAGCAGCGGGGGATCTAGCACAGATACGCAGTATTTT | CASSGGSSTDTQYF
NA | TRBJ2-3 | TRBV9 | NA | TGTGCCAGCAGCGCGCGAGAAGATACGCAGTATTTT | CASSAREDTQYF
NA | TRBJ2-7 | TRBV18 | TRBD1 | TGTGCCAGCTCACCGGGGACAGCCTACGAGCAGTACTTC | CASSPGTAYEQYF
NA | TRBJ1-3 | TRBV12-5 | NA | TGTGCTAGTGGTTCCAAGGGGCTAAACACCATATATTTT | CASGSKGLNTIYF
NA | TRBJ1-1 | TRBV28 | NA | TGTGCCAGCAGTTTATGGGGCCCGCTTGCCACTGAAGCTTTCTTT | CASSLWGPLATEAFF
NA | TRBJ1-1 | TRBV19 | NA | TGTGCCAGTAGTACTACAGGGAATACTGAAGCTTTCTTT | CASSTTGNTEAFF
NA | TRBJ1-6 | TRBV6-1 | NA | TGTGCCAGCAGTTCACGGACGGGAAATTCACCCCTCCACTTT | CASSSRTGNSPLHF
NA | TRBJ2-3 | TRBV9 | TRBD2 | TGTGCCAGCAGCCTGGGACTACTCGCAGATACGCAGTATTTT | CASSLGLLADTQYF
NA | TRBJ1-3 | TRBV1 | NA | TGCACCAGCAGCCAAGGTAGGCAGGGAAGGCGGAACACCATATATTTT | CTSSQGRQGRRNTIYF
NA | TRBJ2-1 | TRBV5-1 | NA | TGCGCCAGCAGCTGGAAGGCGGACAGTTGGAATGAGCAGTTCTTC | CASSWKADSWNEQFF
once | TRBJ2-5 | TRBV29-1 | TRBD1 | TGCAGCGCTCGGACAGGGGGCCTGGAGACCCAGTACTTC | CSARTGGLETQYF
NA | TRBJ2-3 | TRBV5-1 | TRBD2 | TGCGCCAGCAGCGTTACTAGCGGGGGGGCCCCAGATACGCAGTATTTT | CASSVTSGGAPDTQYF
few | TRBJ1-5 | TRBV19 | NA | TGTGCCAGTAGTATTGTGGGGCGAGGTAGCAATCAGCCCCAGCATTTT | CASSIVGRGSNQPQHF
NA | TRBJ1-2 | TRBV9 | NA | TGTGCCAGCAGCGTAGATCATGGGCTTTCCAACTATGGCTACACCTTC | CASSVDHGLSNYGYTF
NA | TRBJ2-6 | TRBV5-6 | NA | TGTGCCAGCAGGAACAGACGCTCGGCCAACGTCCTGACTTTC | CASRNRRSANVLTF
NA | TRBJ2-6 | TRBV4-2 | TRBD1 | TGTGCCAGCAGCCAAGGGACAGGCCAAATGGTCTCTGGGGCCAACGTCCTGACTTTC | CASSQGTGQMVSGANVLTF
NA | TRBJ2-3 | TRBV6-5 | TRBD2 | TGTGCCAGCAGTACTAGCGGGGGGGCGGGAGATACGCAGTATTTT | CASSTSGGAGDTQYF
NA | TRBJ1-4 | TRBV5-1 | TRBD1 | TGCGCCAGCAGCCTGGACAGGGCTCGGGAAAAACTGTTTTTT | CASSLDRAREKLFF
NA | TRBJ2-3 | TRBV6-5 | TRBD2 | TGTGCCAGCAGTTACGGGACTAGCGGGCGCACAGATACGCAGTATTTT | CASSYGTSGRTDTQYF
NA | TRBJ1-1 | TRBV6-5 | NA | TGTGCCAGCAGTTACTCGACGGCGACTAAGCGGGCTTTCTTT | CASSYSTATKRAFF
NA | TRBJ2-7 | TRBV4-3 | NA | TGCGCCAGCAGCCAAGAAAGGACAGTTATTAACTACGAGCAGTACTTC | CASSQERTVINYEQYF
NA | TRBJ2-5 | TRBV9 | TRBD1 | TGTGCCAGCAGCGTAGGGACAGGGGGCTGGGGGGAGACCCAGTACTTC | CASSVGTGGWGETQYF
NA | TRBJ1-2 | TRBV6-5 | NA | TGTGCCAGCAGTCGGTCCCCCGCCTATGGCTACACCTTC | CASSRSPAYGYTF
NA | TRBJ2-7 | TRBV11-1 | TRBD2 | TGTGCCAGCAGCCCCAGGAGCGGGGGGGCCTACGAGCAGTACTTC | CASSPRSGGAYEQYF
NA | TRBJ1-6 | TRBV7-2 | TRBD1 | TGTGCCAGCAGCCAATTACAGGGGGCTTATTCACCCCTCCACTTT | CASSQLQGAYSPLHF
NA | TRBJ2-3 | TRBV7-2 | TRBD2 | TGTGCCAGCAGCTTAGGGGCTAGCGGGGGGGCCCGAGGTACGCAGTATTTT | CASSLGASGGARGTQYF
NA | TRBJ1-2 | TRBV19 | NA | TGTGCCAGTAGTACGTACGGTTCTAACTATGGCTACACCTTC | CASSTYGSNYGYTF
NA | TRBJ2-7 | TRBV7-9 | TRBD2 | TGTGCCAGCAGCACTAGCCCTCTTGGGCGGGGGGCCTACGAGCAGTACTTC | CASSTSPLGRGAYEQYF
once | TRBJ1-5 | TRBV19 | NA | TGTGCCAGTAGTATCCCACCGGGATTAGGCAATCAGCCCCAGCATTTT | CASSIPPGLGNQPQHF
NA | TRBJ2-1 | TRBV7-2 | TRBD2 | TGTGCCAGCAGTTCTCTAGCGGGGACACGGGAGTTCTTC | CASSSLAGTREFF